This T cell receptor beta chain appears in the sequencing data of a study of T cells in localized non-small cell lung cancer. The method was immunoSEQ multiplex PCR; TCRdb's version includes in-frame clones alone and lacks a portion of them. The data hold 13,000 or so clones, with approximately 89% observed a single time. The source material was peripheral blood mononuclear cells, sampled before any cancer treatment. Receptor source: a man between 40 and 70 years old with stage III lung adenocarcinoma.

The chain uses TRBV2 and TRBJ2-1; 11 bases map to TRBD2. Germline loops: CDR1 SNHLY, CDR2 FYNNEI. The V gene end was trimmed by 5 bases and the J gene end by 6 bases; junction bases not matched to a gene: 9. The CDR3 spans 16 residues. The CDR3 protein is CASSQGGLAAINEQFF. CDR3 DNA sequence: TGTGCCAGCAGTCAAGGGGGACTAGCGGCTATCAATGAGCAGTTCTTC.